These 22 T cell receptor beta chains originate from one sample sequenced in a study of Graves' ophthalmopathy and Graves' hyperthyroidism. The TCR beta CDR3 regions underwent amplification from RNA transcripts. An initial RT-PCR round employing HTBI primers preceded a second-round multiplex PCR. One entry per CDR3 protein, called by TCRdb with MiXCR from the multiplex PCR reads. The sample holds about 700,000 distinct CDR3 sequences; 40% are singletons and the top ten take roughly 46%. Sample: peripheral blood. The receptor set was obtained from an adult man with Graves' ophthalmopathy.

The CDR3 spells CASSPRAALATEKLFF. As DNA, the CDR3 is TGTGCCAGCAGCCCGAGGGCGGCCCTTGCCACTGAAAAACTGTTTTTT. The chain carries TRBV7-9 and TRBJ1-4; D gene uncertain. With 5 bases removed from V and 7 bases from J, the gap between germline ends came to 20 bases. The CDR3 sequence is 16 residues long. Germline assignment: CDR1 SEHNR and CDR2 FQNEAQ (reference sequence).

The table lists this clonotype with a count of one. The chain recombines TRBV20-1 with TRBJ2-6; no clear D gene. The CDR3 is 17 residues long. V lost 3 bases, J lost 3 bases, and 18 bases lay in between. Germline CDR1 reads DFQATT; CDR2 reads SNEGSKA (reference sequence). CDR3: CSASHLGLNYGANVLTF. CDR3 sequence (DNA): TGCAGTGCTAGCCACCTGGGATTGAACTATGGGGCCAACGTCCTGACTTTC.

This chain links TRBV12-3 or TRBV12-4 with TRBJ1-3; no clear D. Trimming shortened V by 8 bases and J by 2 bases, and 13 bases separated the two germline ends. CDR3 length: 14 amino acids. CDR3 amino acids: CASAYKSTGNTIYF. CDR3 DNA sequence: TGTGCCAGCGCCTATAAGAGTACTGGAAACACCATATATTTT.

This clonotype turned up a few times. This chain links TRBV9 with TRBJ2-3; D not resolved. Trimming stripped 0 bases from V and 3 bases from J, with 8 bases between. Germline CDR1 SGDLS, CDR2 YYNGEE. This CDR3 has 14 residues. CDR3 amino acids: CASSVDRSTDTQYF. The CDR3 DNA is TGTGCCAGCAGCGTAGACCGATCTACAGATACGCAGTATTTT.

In this sample, this clonotype turned up many times. The CDR3 DNA reads as TGTGCCATCAACGCCGGTGTAGGGACGAACACTGAAGCTTTCTTT. Residues: CAINAGVGTNTEAFF. The chain combines TRBV10-3 with TRBJ1-1, with a tentative D call TRBD1 (5 bases). V was trimmed by 7 bases and J by 1 base, leaving 16 bases between them. Germline CDR1 and CDR2: ENHRY and SYGVKD. This CDR3 contains 15 residues.

This clonotype was detected only once. The chain employs TRBV11-3 and TRBJ2-7; TRBD1 matches at 9 bases. Germline V gene lookup returns CDR1 SGHNT and CDR2 YENEEA. The ends lost 5 bases at V and 6 bases at J; junction bases unmatched: 11. The CDR3 spans 15 residues. The CDR3 sequence: CASSPWGQGICEQYF. The CDR3 DNA sequence: TGTGCCAGCAGCCCCTGGGGACAGGGAATATGCGAGCAGTACTTC.

This clonotype was seen repeatedly, ten times or more. The V gene is TRBV24-1, the J gene TRBJ1-1; D might be TRBD1 (6 bases). Germline lookup yields CDR1 KGHDR and CDR2 SFDVKD. The CDR3 runs to 13 residues. The ends were cut back, 6 bases at V and 4 bases at J, with 11 bases in the middle. The CDR3 reads CATSQGTGTEAFF. The CDR3 DNA is TGTGCCACCAGTCAGGGGACGGGCACTGAAGCTTTCTTT.

The genes are TRBV2 and TRBJ2-5; TRBD1 matches 8 bases. Unmatched junction bases numbered 13, after V lost 10 bases and J lost 9 bases. The CDR3 runs to 13 residues. The V gene's germline CDR1 is SNHLY and CDR2 FYNNEI. CDR3 residues: CATSQGAGQPQYF. The CDR3 coding sequence is TGTGCCACCTCGCAGGGGGCGGGACAGCCCCAGTACTTC.

Only one count was recorded for this clonotype. A junction end diverges from the germline sequence, so it may reflect a read error. The chain combines TRBV11-3 with TRBJ2-7, with D possibly TRBD1 on 6 matching bases. The CDR3 is 13 residues long. The germline CDR1 and CDR2 sequences are SGHNT and YENEEA. The CDR3 loop is CGSSPSGGYGQYF. The CDR3 nucleotides are TGTGGCAGTAGTCCGAGTGGGGGCTACGGGCAGTACTTC.

V usage is TRBV7-2 and J usage is TRBJ2-7, with 9 bases aligning to TRBD1. Losses at the gene ends were 5 bases for V and 0 bases for J; bases not matched to a gene: 5. The CDR3 extends over 15 amino acids. CDR1 and CDR2 (germline): SGHTA, FQGNSA. In DNA, the CDR3 is TGTGCCAGCAGCCACGGGACAGGGATCTCCTACGAGCAGTACTTC. Its translation is CASSHGTGISYEQYF.

The genes are TRBV20-1 and TRBJ2-5, with a weak D call TRBD2 (6 bases). Germline loops: CDR1 DFQATT, CDR2 SNEGSKA (reference sequence). The CDR3 is 11 residues long. Trimming removed 5 bases from V and 7 bases from J, with 11 bases in between. The CDR3 reads CSAVDYATQYF. The CDR3 nucleotides are TGCAGTGCTGTGGACTATGCGACCCAGTACTTC.

This clonotype was seen repeatedly, ten times or more. V gene TRBV9 combines with J gene TRBJ1-6; D is uncertain. The V gene lost 0 bases and the J gene lost 7 bases, with 8 bases spanning the gap. CDR3 size: 14 residues. Germline lookup yields CDR1 SGDLS and CDR2 YYNGEE. The CDR3 DNA reads as TGTGCCAGCAGCGTAGAGTCAGTAAATTCACCCCTCCACTTT. Residues: CASSVESVNSPLHF.

In this sample, this clonotype turned up once. Possible read error: a much larger clone is one base away. The rearrangement links TRBV10-3 to TRBJ2-7; no definite D call. CDR1 is ENHRY, CDR2 SYGVKD, per germline. The CDR3 sequence is 14 residues long. CDR3 loop: CASSSETLSYEQYF. Written as DNA, the CDR3 is TGTGCCAGCAGTTCGGAGACCTTATCCTACGAGCAGTACTTC.

At least ten counts were recorded for this clonotype. Written as DNA, the CDR3 is TGTGCCAGCACCCCACCCGCCGGCACTGAAGCTTTCTTT. Protein sequence: CASTPPAGTEAFF. This chain joins TRBV7-9 and TRBJ1-1, with D uncertain. The V end was cut by 7 bases, the J end by 4 bases, with 13 bases between. Germline-derived CDR1 and CDR2 are SEHNR and FQNEAQ (reference sequence). CDR3 size: 13 residues.

This clonotype was recorded many times. This chain uses TRBV7-9 with TRBJ2-7; 7 bases are shared with TRBD2. V shed 0 bases, J shed 3 bases, and the junction held 8 bases outside the gene matches. The CDR3 runs 16 residues. Germline V gives CDR1 SEHNR, CDR2 FQNEAQ (reference sequence). The CDR3 nucleotides are TGTGCCAGCAGCTTAGCGATCGGGGAGCGGGGCTACGAGCAGTACTTC. It specifies CASSLAIGERGYEQYF.

The chain links TRBV12-3 or TRBV12-4 to TRBJ2-5; 8 bases fit TRBD1. The CDR3 extends over 15 amino acids. J gave up 3 bases and V 6 bases, and 9 bases lay outside the gene matches. CDR3 bases: TGTGCCAGCAGCTACTCCGTGACAGGGGAAGAGACCCAGTACTTC. Translated: CASSYSVTGEETQYF.

This chain links TRBV6-5 with TRBJ1-1; TRBD1 aligns across 8 bases. Germline CDR1 is MNHEY and CDR2 is SVGAGI. Trimming took 5 bases from V and 9 from J; bases not matched to a gene: 5. This CDR3 comprises 12 residues. CDR3 amino acids: CASSQGRGQAFF. CDR3 DNA: TGTGCCAGCAGTCAAGGCAGGGGGCAAGCTTTCTTT.

V usage is TRBV29-1 and J usage is TRBJ1-2; maybe TRBD1 (6 bases). The V end was cut by 2 bases, the J end by 3 bases, with 16 bases between. Germline CDR1 is SQVTM and CDR2 is ANQGSEA. There are 15 residues in the CDR3. The CDR3 nucleotides read TGCAGCGTTGAACGACAGGCCGGACGGGACTATGGCTACACCTTC. Translating it yields CSVERQAGRDYGYTF.

V usage is TRBV7-2 and J usage is TRBJ2-1; D ambiguous. V was trimmed by 2 bases and J by 14 bases, leaving 25 bases between them. This CDR3 spans 16 amino acids. The V gene's germline CDR1 is SGHTA and CDR2 FQGNSA. The CDR3 is CASSLMSSVGTLPKFF. The DNA of the CDR3 is TGTGCCAGCAGCTTAATGAGTTCCGTCGGCACTCTGCCGAAGTTCTTC.

Note on this clonotype: One junction end does not reproduce the germline sequence, and a read error may be involved. The rearrangement uses TRBV10-3 and TRBJ2-7; tentative D call: TRBD1 (6 bases). CDR1 ENHRY and CDR2 SYGVKD come from the germline V gene. CDR3 size: 14 residues. The CDR3 here is CASSATGTLYEQYF. Here the CDR3 DNA reads TGTGCCAGCAGTGCCACAGGGACGCTCTACGAGCAGTACTTC.

This clonotype turned up a few times. This rearrangement joins TRBV7-2 to TRBJ1-3, with D maybe TRBD1 (6 bases). This CDR3 region has 16 residues. V gave up 4 bases and J gave up 0 bases, with 13 bases separating them. Germline V CDR1 and CDR2: SGHTA, FQGNSA. The CDR3 protein is CASSSLQGLSGNTIYF. The CDR3 coding sequence is TGTGCCAGCAGCTCACTACAGGGCCTCTCTGGAAACACCATATATTTT.

The CDR3 DNA reads TGTGCCAGCAGTTTAAGTTCCGGGGGGCTCGCGAATGGCTACACCTTC. Translated, it gives CASSLSSGGLANGYTF. V and J are TRBV12-3 or TRBV12-4 and TRBJ1-2, with TRBD1 as a possible D gene (6 bases). The CDR3 contains 16 residues. Between the trimmed V and J ends, which lost 2 bases and 6 bases, there was a span of 19 bases.